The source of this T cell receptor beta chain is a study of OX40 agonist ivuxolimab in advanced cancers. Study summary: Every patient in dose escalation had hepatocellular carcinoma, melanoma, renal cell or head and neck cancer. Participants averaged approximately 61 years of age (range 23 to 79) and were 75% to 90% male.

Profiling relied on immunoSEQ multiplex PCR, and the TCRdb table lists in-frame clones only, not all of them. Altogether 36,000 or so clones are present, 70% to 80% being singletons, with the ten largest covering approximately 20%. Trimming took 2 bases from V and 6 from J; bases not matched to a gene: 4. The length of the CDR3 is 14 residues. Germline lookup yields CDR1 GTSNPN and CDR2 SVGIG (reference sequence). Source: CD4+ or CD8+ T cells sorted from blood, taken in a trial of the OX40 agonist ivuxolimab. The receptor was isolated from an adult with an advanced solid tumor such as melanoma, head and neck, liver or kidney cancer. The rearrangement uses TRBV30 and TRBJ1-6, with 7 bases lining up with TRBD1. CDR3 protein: CAWSPGTANSPLHF. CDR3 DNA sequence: TGTGCCTGGAGTCCAGGGACAGCTAATTCACCCCTCCACTTT. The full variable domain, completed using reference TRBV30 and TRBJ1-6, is SQTIHQWPATLVQPVGSPLSLECTVEGTSNPNLYWYRQAAGRGLQLLFYSVGIGQISSEVPQNLSASRPQDRQFILSSKKLLLSDSGFYLCAWSPGTANSPLHFGNGTRLTVT.